These 18 T cell receptor beta chains came from one sample sequenced in a study of T cells after posttransplantation cyclophosphamide. Clones were sequenced by immunoSEQ multiplex PCR, and TCRdb holds only the in-frame ones, with some missing. The record shows about 38,000 clones for this sample, with no singletons present. Material: PBMCs. These receptors originate from a man aged 45-65 years in good health, CMV-negative, and a related stem cell transplant donor.

This chain links TRBV18 with TRBJ1-6; TRBD1 agrees at 9 bases. Unmatched junction bases numbered 6, after V lost 3 bases and J lost 6 bases. This CDR3 spans 16 amino acids. The germline gives CDR1 KGHSH, CDR2 LQKENI. The CDR3: CASSPSGTGFNSPLHF. The CDR3 DNA reads as TGTGCCAGCTCACCGTCCGGGACAGGGTTTAATTCACCCCTCCACTTT.

This clone was recorded at least ten times. The chain employs TRBV6-5 and TRBJ1-6; D is uncertain. Trimming pared 2 bases from V and 9 bases from J, leaving 14 bases between. Germline V gives CDR1 MNHEY, CDR2 SVGAGI. The CDR3 has 15 amino acids. The CDR3 nucleotides are TGTGCCAGCAGTTACCTCGCAGGCGGGCGTTCACCCCTCCACTTT. It codes for CASSYLAGGRSPLHF.

This clone has ten or more counts. The V gene is TRBV11-2, the J gene TRBJ2-2; TRBD2 might be the D (6 bases). The germline gives CDR1 SGHAT, CDR2 FQNNGV. V lost 5 bases and J lost 7, with 20 bases in between. The CDR3 sequence is 16 residues long. The CDR3 sequence is CASSRTDGGALGELFF. CDR3 nucleotide sequence: TGTGCCAGCAGCCGAACTGACGGCGGGGCACTCGGGGAGCTGTTTTTT.

This clone showed up many times. The genes are TRBV27 and TRBJ2-7; tentatively, D is TRBD2 (5 bases). V lost 2 bases, J lost 3 bases, and 14 bases lay in between. CDR1 is MNHEY and CDR2 is SMNVEV in the germline V gene (reference sequence). This CDR3 region has 15 residues. CDR3 nucleotide sequence: TGTGCCAGCAGTTTACGTATGGGAGTCAACTACGAGCAGTACTTC. Its protein product is CASSLRMGVNYEQYF.

The table lists this clone with many counts. The chain combines TRBV21-1 with TRBJ1-5. TRBV21-1 has pseudogene status. The CDR3 consists of 15 residues. The CDR3 sequence is CASTQRGGANQPQHF. The CDR3 DNA sequence: TGTGCCAGCACCCAAAGAGGCGGGGCCAATCAGCCCCAGCATTTT.

This clone was seen more than once but under ten times. This sequence joins TRBV5-6 and TRBJ1-1; D is unclear. This CDR3 is 12 amino acids long. Trimming removed 0 bases from V and 4 bases from J, with 4 bases in between. Per the germline V gene, CDR1 is SGHDT and CDR2 is YYEEEE. In nucleotides, the CDR3 is TGTGCCAGCAGCTTGGAGAGCACTGAAGCTTTCTTT. Translating it yields CASSLESTEAFF. Supplemented by reference TRBV5-6 and TRBJ1-1, the full variable domain reads DAGVTQSPTHLIKTRGQQVTLRCSPKSGHDTVSWYQQALGQGPQFIFQYYEEEERQRGNFPDRFSGHQFPNYSSELNVNALLLGDSALYLCASSLESTEAFFGQGTRLTVV.

Ten or more counts support this clone. The V gene is TRBV10-2, the J gene TRBJ2-7; 9 nucleotides agree with TRBD1. Germline CDR1 WSHSY, CDR2 SAAADI. This CDR3 region has 15 residues. V was pared by 9 bases and J by 6 bases, with 15 bases of the junction left unmatched. The CDR3 is CASKPGTGRSVEQYF. CDR3 nucleotide sequence: TGCGCCAGTAAACCAGGGACAGGGCGATCGGTCGAGCAGTACTTC.

This clone was picked up many times. The chain has TRBV7-9 and TRBJ2-7; TRBD2 matches at 9 bases. CDR3 length equals 13 residues. V trimming: 6 bases; J trimming: 5 bases; junction bases outside the gene matches: 5. Germline V gene data show CDR1 as SEHNR and CDR2 as FQNEAQ (reference sequence). CDR3 nucleotides: TGTGCCAGCAGTTTTAGCGGGGGAAACGAGCAGTACTTC. Translated: CASSFSGGNEQYF.

This clone was counted many times. The chain links TRBV7-9 to TRBJ1-5, with D unclear. The CDR3 length is 15 residues. Trimming removed 0 bases at V and 4 bases at J, with 10 bases between. Germline assignment: CDR1 SEHNR and CDR2 FQNEAQ (reference sequence). The CDR3 spells CASSLARAWNQPQHF. The CDR3 nucleotides read TGTGCCAGCAGCTTAGCGCGAGCCTGGAATCAGCCCCAGCATTTT.

This clone was counted at least ten times. V gene TRBV5-6 combines with J gene TRBJ2-3; 10 bases agree with TRBD2. Per germline, CDR1 SGHDT and CDR2 YYEEEE. CDR3 length equals 13 residues. J was trimmed by 4 bases and V by 9 bases; bases with no gene match: 5. Here the CDR3 DNA reads TGTGCCACTAGCGGGAGAGGGGCAGATACGCAGTATTTT. It is translated as CATSGRGADTQYF.

This clone was seen at least ten times. The chain combines TRBV6-1 with TRBJ2-3; D may be TRBD2 (5 bases). The CDR3 sequence is 12 residues long. The V end was cut by 4 bases, the J end by 10 bases, with 12 bases between. Germline V lookup: CDR1 MNHNS, CDR2 SASEGT. The CDR3 region has the DNA TGTGCCAGCAGTGCTACTAGTCGGGCGCAGTATTTT. Encoded protein: CASSATSRAQYF.

The sample holds a few counts of this clone. The CDR3 sequence is CSASELYEQYF. CDR3 sequence (DNA): TGCAGTGCTAGCGAACTCTACGAGCAGTACTTC. The chain links TRBV20-1 to TRBJ2-7; D gene ambiguous. Trimming removed 3 bases at V and 3 bases at J, with 6 bases between. CDR1 is DFQATT, CDR2 SNEGSKA, per germline (reference sequence). The CDR3 contains 11 residues.

This clone was seen repeatedly, ten times or more. The chain links TRBV9 to TRBJ2-1; 8 bases agree with TRBD2. With V trimmed by 4 bases and J by 2 bases, 8 bases remained unmatched. The CDR3 is 16 residues long. Germline V gene lookup returns CDR1 SGDLS and CDR2 YYNGEE. The DNA for the CDR3 is TGTGCCAGCAGCCGGGGCGGCGGGGGGACCTACAATGAGCAGTTCTTC. Protein product: CASSRGGGGTYNEQFF.

This clone was picked up many times. This chain links TRBV7-8 with TRBJ2-4; 9 bases align to TRBD2. CDR3 length equals 16 residues. The germline gives CDR1 SGHVS, CDR2 FQNEAQ. V was clipped by 3 bases and J by 11 bases; unmatched bases: 14. This CDR3 reads CASSFGTPTAGGLQYF. CDR3 nucleotides: TGTGCCAGCAGCTTTGGGACCCCTACAGCGGGAGGTCTTCAGTACTTC.

This clone was observed many times. The chain links TRBV9 to TRBJ2-1, with D perhaps TRBD2 (7 bases). The CDR3 runs to 14 residues. The ends were cut back, 3 bases at V and 8 bases at J, with 15 bases in the middle. The germline CDR1 and CDR2 sequences are SGDLS and YYNGEE. CDR3 loop: CASSGQGGGDEQFF. DNA for the CDR3: TGTGCCAGCAGCGGCCAAGGGGGAGGGGATGAGCAGTTCTTC. The complete variable domain, with remaining parts taken from reference TRBV9 and TRBJ2-1, reads DSGVTQTPKHLITATGQRVTLRCSPRSGDLSVYWYQQSLDQGLQFLIQYYNGEERAKGNILERFSAQQFPDLHSELNLSSLELGDSALYFCASSGQGGGDEQFFGPGTRLTVL.

This clone turned up a few times. The J gene is TRBJ1-2, the V gene TRBV9, with D tentatively TRBD1 (6 bases). CDR3 length: 15 residues. Per the germline V gene, CDR1 is SGDLS and CDR2 is YYNGEE. V was trimmed by 4 bases and J by 4 bases, leaving 17 bases between them. CDR3 in DNA: TGTGCCAGCAGCCGAGAACAGGGTACGGCCTATGGCTACACCTTC. Residues: CASSREQGTAYGYTF. Supplemented by reference TRBV9 and TRBJ1-2, the full variable domain reads DSGVTQTPKHLITATGQRVTLRCSPRSGDLSVYWYQQSLDQGLQFLIQYYNGEERAKGNILERFSAQQFPDLHSELNLSSLELGDSALYFCASSREQGTAYGYTFGSGTRLTVV.

This clone showed up many times. This chain connects TRBV12-5 to TRBJ1-3; tentative D call: TRBD1 (6 bases). CDR3 length equals 12 residues. Germline CDR1 and CDR2: LGHNT and FRNRAP. V was pared by 4 bases and J by 7 bases, with 8 bases between. The CDR3 sequence is CASGSQGNTIYF. The CDR3 bases are TGTGCTAGTGGTTCGCAGGGGAACACCATATATTTT.

This clone was counted a few times. CDR3 loop: CASSLSRLGGESGRGYNEQFF. CDR3 coding DNA: TGTGCCAGCAGCTTAAGTCGACTTGGGGGCGAGAGCGGGAGGGGCTACAATGAGCAGTTCTTC. This chain connects TRBV7-8 to TRBJ2-1, with TRBD2 matching over 10 bases. Looked up from germline, CDR1 is SGHVS and CDR2 is FQNEAQ. The CDR3 runs 21 residues. V shed 2 bases and J 3 bases; nucleotides not matched to a gene: 19.